This T cell receptor beta chain appears in the sequencing data of a study of TIL therapy for anti-PD-1-resistant metastatic lung cancer. The immunoSEQ assay was v3. Assay used: immunoSEQ multiplex PCR; TCRdb lists only in-frame clones, some missing. This sample has about 12,000 clones, with roughly 80% found just once. Noted time point: pre-treatment sample, taken before nivolumab and TIL therapy. Germline V CDR1 and CDR2: MNHNY, SVGAGI (reference sequence). The CDR3 runs to 15 residues. V was pared by 5 bases and J by 1 base, with 5 bases of the junction left unmatched. The chain carries TRBV6-6 and TRBJ2-7; TRBD2 matches at 10 bases. This TCR came from a person aged 25 to 80 with non-small cell lung cancer. This material consisted of blood, taken at baseline. The CDR3 protein is CASSAGTSESYEQYF. As DNA, the CDR3 is TGTGCCAGCAGTGCAGGGACTAGCGAATCCTACGAGCAGTACTTC.